This section outlines one TCR beta chain sequence together with its context. It has no known antigen specificity. No much larger clone is present one base from it, and per-base qualities are unavailable. For CDR1 and CDR2, the germline V gene lists SGHTA and FQGNSA. Unmatched junction bases come to 2, with V trimmed by 1 base and J by 6 bases. The CDR3 goes from the cysteine to the phenylalanine over 13 residues. Only the CDR3 portion is preserved as DNA: 39 bases, with reading frame beginning at the first base. This entry belongs to a study of blood T cell repertoires in COVID-19 (dated by TCRdb to 2020 to 2022). About the full investigation: Samples from collaborators originated in the United States, Italy and Spain and spanned both the acute and convalescent phases of COVID-19. The material from the prospective study consisted of cDNA or gDNA derived from T cells, B-cell-depleted T cells, or PBMCs. Subjects who had been exposed to COVID-19, were actively infected with it, or had recovered from it provided the deeply sampled blood TCRbeta repertoires that made up the dataset. The repertoires were made available in a free public database intended to serve as a resource for research on the immune response to SARS-CoV-2. Samples were obtained from the ongoing ImmuneRACE study (first 160 participants) and from about 1,300 subjects provided by 6 global collaborators. A de-identified subject ID, COVID-19 status, age in years and sex were almost always included in the sample metadata. HLA class I and class II types, where available, came from metadata supplied by the sample provider rather than from assay-based typing.

TCRbeta CDR3 regions were amplified from genomic DNA by means of the immunoSEQ Assay, a bias-controlled multiplex PCR. The study's processing was this. The number of nucleated cells in each sample was estimated by amplification of reference gene primers within the assay. To quantify the absolute abundance of each unique TCRbeta CDR3 rearrangement, sequence reads were collapsed and filtered. For each sample, productive Simpson clonality was calculated by taking the square root of Simpson's diversity index across productive rearrangements. TCRdb limited this immuneACCESS table to in-frame rearrangements with V and J called. A share of clones is missing; checked studies link under half to unresolved V genes, and the rest is unexplained. That table is the source of V, J and clone size, and D and trimming were worked out from the DNA. Present in this sample are 200,000 to 250,000 clones, 86% of which were seen just once. More than 3.5% of the sample belongs to the ten largest clones.

Points the paper makes about the study in general: Clinical and demographic metadata were provided uncurated, with the amount varying by source and participant.

Participants in the prospective study were aged about 18 to 90 years, lived in approximately 26 United States geographic areas, and enrolled through a virtual design. In the prospective study, participants were assigned to cohorts based on the clinical history participants reported in a screening survey and a study questionnaire. In the prospective study, whole blood, serum and a nasopharyngeal or oropharyngeal swab were collected from each participant by mobile phlebotomists. Prospective study participants could optionally give additional blood draws and questionnaires over an approximately 2-month period. Prospective study blood samples were shipped either frozen or at room temperature before DNA extraction.

The specimen sequenced was PBMCs or T cells enriched from blood (not recorded which). The chain couples TRBV7-2 to TRBJ1-2, with 7 bases matching TRBD1. The sequence derives from a woman in her thirties or forties with acute COVID-19. The DNA reads TGTGCCAGCAGCTTAGAGACAGGGCATGGCTACACCTTC. Its amino acids are CASSLETGHGYTF.